This TCR beta chain originates from a study of monozygotic twins with inflammatory bowel disease (dated by TCRdb to the late 2010s). For the study in its entirety: The full study comprised some 30 monozygotic twin pairs: nine German pairs (four IBD-concordant, five IBD-discordant) and 19 IBD-discordant Danish pairs. The search for disease-associated traits relied mainly on comparing IBD patients with their genetically identical healthy co-twins within discordant pairs. Each individual had, on average, about 151 000 unique TCRalpha sequences and 181 000 unique TCRbeta sequences available for analysis.

About this clonotype: Its antigen specificity is not known.

Findings and caveats that apply to the study as a whole: Because patients were on differing immunosuppressive treatments, the repertoires may have picked up extra background noise and inter-individual variability. The analysis was unable to tell apart different T cell subtypes. No single strong signal or clonotype linked to IBD turned up in the results, so the idea that one exists was not supported. Concordant and discordant twins showed no difference in repertoire similarity, possibly because of limited statistical power. IBD patients shared fewer clonotypes with other individuals than healthy twins did, most markedly in patients showing signs of disease activity. IBD patients had lower TCRbeta repertoire diversity, measured by the inverse Simpson index, than their healthy co-twins.

Library generation was performed with 5' RACE. For each TCR library, approximately 3,700 ng of total RNA was used. For each sample, cDNA synthesis with SMARTScribe reverse transcriptase was split into eight separate reactions. Unique molecular identifiers containing a 6-nucleotide sample barcode were introduced through template switching during cDNA synthesis. TCRalpha and TCRbeta cDNA was amplified in two nested PCRs of about 16 and 10 cycles, and bead purification was carried out after each PCR. Before amplification, the cDNA was treated with uracil DNA-glycosylase and purified using the QIAquick PCR purification kit. In the second PCR, Illumina TruSeq-compatible adapters and sample-specific barcodes were added. TapeStation and Qubit were used to check library quality and concentration, and 5 ng of each library went into the pool. Sequencing of the pooled libraries was done on an Illumina HiSeq2500 single-index Rapid Run using custom sequencing primers and 2 x 100 bp reads. Concerning the study's data processing: UMI-based consensus assembly with MiGEC version 1.2.6 was used to correct PCR and sequencing errors. V(D)J alignment, clonotype assembly and CDR3 extraction were performed with MiXCR version 2.1.1. Gene usage, clonotype sharing and MAIT/NKT TCR abundance were normalised by analysing the top 1000, 10 000 and 20 000 clonotypes per sample. After downsampling to 27 000 UMIs, diversity was calculated as the inverse Simpson index using the vegan R package. Statistical testing used paired Mann-Whitney U tests on the discordant twin pairs and applied Benjamini-Hochberg correction for multiple testing. TCRdb reprocessed the reads and provides one entry for every CDR3 protein sequence; no DNA is given. What appears here as the V and J calls and clone size reflects TCRdb's work, not the paper's. This sample's table carries some 450,000 distinct CDR3 sequences. The leading ten clones occupy 2% to 3% of the sample.

From each donor, an approximately 2.3 ml peripheral blood sample was collected into PAXgene tubes and kept at -80 degrees C. Without T cell sorting, total RNA was isolated from whole blood using the PAXgene blood miRNA kit on an automated QIAcube. Peripheral blood from monozygotic twin pairs, either concordant or discordant for inflammatory bowel disease, underwent deep TCRalpha and TCRbeta repertoire profiling that used unique molecular barcoding. Smoking habits were recorded for all twin pairs, with individuals classified as current, former or never smokers. Taken from the germline V gene (reference sequence), the CDR1 and CDR2 loops are DFQATT and SNEGSKA. The CDR3 contains 12 residues, cysteine and phenylalanine counted. DNA is not on record.

Sequencing was performed on blood. The sequence links TRBV20-1 to TRBJ2-7; no DNA is available, so the TRBD1 call from TCRdb remains unchecked. This clonotype was sampled from a human donor with ulcerative colitis or Crohn's disease, or a healthy co-twin of an affected twin (not recorded which). CDR3 protein: CSAGGGRYEQYF.